A single sample gave rise to the 15 T cell receptor beta chains below, sequenced in a study of blood T cell repertoires in COVID-19. This table comes from immunoSEQ multiplex PCR, and its TCRdb copy is limited to in-frame clones, with some not included. Counted here are over 45,000 clones, 87% occurring once; the ten biggest clones make up approximately 5%. Sequencing was performed on peripheral blood. The receptors shown here come from a man at least 80 years old in a cohort sampled during active COVID-19.

CDR3 sequence (DNA): TGTGCCAGCAGCTTATCAATCAGAGGGACTAGCTCAGGCTCAGATACGCAGTATTTT. Translated, it gives CASSLSIRGTSSGSDTQYF. The chain couples TRBV7-3 to TRBJ2-3, with 9 bases matching TRBD2. CDR3 size: 19 residues. J gave up 4 bases and V 2 bases, and 16 bases lay outside the gene matches. Germline-derived CDR1 and CDR2 are SGHTA and FQGTGA.

V gene TRBV7-3 combines with J gene TRBJ2-2, with 7 bases aligning to TRBD2. Germline CDR1 reads SGHTA; CDR2 reads FQGTGA. The CDR3 loop spans 18 amino acids. J gave up 6 bases and V 2 bases, and 15 bases lay outside the gene matches. This CDR3 is CASSLYGRANLNAGELFF. For the CDR3, the DNA is TGTGCCAGCAGCTTATATGGGAGGGCAAATTTAAACGCCGGGGAGCTGTTTTTT.

The chain combines TRBV30 with TRBJ2-7; 8 bases are a match to TRBD1. The CDR3 is 14 amino acids. The trim removed 3 bases at V and 6 bases at J, leaving 10 bases unmatched. Germline lookup yields CDR1 GTSNPN and CDR2 SVGIG (reference sequence). CDR3: CAWRKRTGIGEQYF. In DNA, the CDR3 is TGTGCCTGGAGGAAAAGGACAGGGATAGGCGAGCAGTACTTC.

The V and J genes are TRBV3-1 (or the pseudogene TRBV3-2) and TRBJ2-5, with 8 bases identical to TRBD2. Germline loops: CDR1 LGHDT, CDR2 YNNKEL (reference sequence). This CDR3 region has 16 residues. The V gene end was trimmed by 3 bases and the J gene end by 5 bases; junction bases not matched to a gene: 11. The CDR3 coding sequence is TGTGCCAGCAGCCAGTCGGGACTAGATAGCCGGGAGACCCAGTACTTC. It is translated as CASSQSGLDSRETQYF.

The chain links TRBV7-2 to TRBJ2-5; unclear D gene. CDR3 size: 11 residues. V lost 5 bases, J lost 9 bases, and 10 bases lay in between. Germline V gives CDR1 SGHTA, CDR2 FQGNSA. The CDR3 nucleotides are TGTGCCAGCAGCCCCAATCGGGCCCAGTACTTC. This codes for CASSPNRAQYF.

This clone showed up many times. CDR3 nucleotide sequence: TGTGCCTGGGGACCAGGGACAGGGTCGGTCGGTGGGGAGACCCAGTACTTC. It codes for CAWGPGTGSVGGETQYF. This sequence joins TRBV30 and TRBJ2-5, with 9 nucleotides matching TRBD1. The CDR3 is made up of 17 amino acids. CDR1 is GTSNPN and CDR2 is SVGIG in the germline V gene (reference sequence). Losses at the gene ends were 5 bases for V and 5 bases for J; bases not matched to a gene: 18.

V and J are TRBV5-1 and TRBJ2-2; perhaps TRBD1 as D (6 bases). Germline V gene lookup returns CDR1 SGHRS and CDR2 YFSETQ. The CDR3 contains 18 residues. Deletions cut 4 bases from V and 1 base from J, with 20 bases between. CDR3 nucleotide sequence: TGCGCCAGCAGCGGCAGGGGAGTATCGGTAGGGAACACCGGGGAGCTGTTTTTT. This gives the protein CASSGRGVSVGNTGELFF.

The chain couples TRBV5-1 to TRBJ1-2; D call uncertain. CDR1 and CDR2 (germline): SGHRS, YFSETQ. The CDR3 runs 15 residues. Deletions cut 0 bases from V and 7 bases from J, with 16 bases between. CDR3 residues: CASSLAPGAGIGYTF. The DNA of the CDR3 is TGCGCCAGCAGCTTGGCACCGGGAGCAGGCATTGGCTACACCTTC. Combining the CDR3 with reference TRBV5-1 and TRBJ1-2 gives the whole variable domain KAGVTQTPRYLIKTRGQQVTLSCSPISGHRSVSWYQQTPGQGLQFLFEYFSETQRNKGNFPGRFSGRQFSNSRSEMNVSTLELGDSALYLCASSLAPGAGIGYTFGSGTRLTVV.

The chain links TRBV5-1 to TRBJ2-2, with 11 bases fitting TRBD1. The CDR3 extends over 17 amino acids. Germline assignment: CDR1 SGHRS and CDR2 YFSETQ. V gave up 0 bases and J gave up 5 bases; unmatched junction bases: 6. CDR3 sequence: CASSLGTGGIWTGELFF. Here the CDR3 DNA reads TGCGCCAGCAGCTTGGGGACAGGGGGCATTTGGACCGGGGAGCTGTTTTTT.

V usage is TRBV5-1 and J usage is TRBJ1-3, with 11 bases aligning to TRBD1. CDR3 length: 17 residues. Trimming cost V 4 bases and J 1 base; bases outside gene matches: 7. Germline-derived CDR1 and CDR2 are SGHRS and YFSETQ. The CDR3 sequence: CASSPGQGALSGNTIYF. DNA for the CDR3: TGCGCCAGCAGCCCCGGACAGGGGGCGCTGTCTGGAAACACCATATATTTT.

V and J are TRBV5-5 and TRBJ2-7; 11 bases are a match to TRBD2. Germline V gene data show CDR1 as SGHKS and CDR2 as YYEKEE (reference sequence). The V gene end was trimmed by 3 bases and the J gene end by 6 bases; junction bases not matched to a gene: 5. The CDR3 spans 14 residues. The DNA of the CDR3 is TGTGCCAGCAGCTGGGGTAGCGGGAGGGGCGAGCAGTACTTC. This gives the protein CASSWGSGRGEQYF.

The CDR3 region is CASSPGKSSGNTIYF. The CDR3 nucleotides read TGCGCCAGCAGCCCCGGGAAATCTTCTGGAAACACCATATATTTT. V is TRBV5-1 and J is TRBJ1-3; D gene unclear. Trimming removed 4 bases at V and 1 base at J, with 12 bases between. This CDR3 region has 15 residues. The germline V gene has CDR1 SGHRS and CDR2 YFSETQ.

V is TRBV7-9 and J is TRBJ2-7, with D possibly matching TRBD1 (6 bases). There are 12 residues in the CDR3. In germline, CDR1 is SEHNR, CDR2 FQNEAQ (reference sequence). The germline V and J ends were trimmed by 4 bases and 6 bases, with 10 bases remaining between them. CDR3 DNA: TGTGCCAGCAGCTCACAGGGCGGCGAGCAGTACTTC. It codes for CASSSQGGEQYF.

The V and J genes are TRBV7-8 and TRBJ2-1, with 8 bases that match TRBD2. Germline loops: CDR1 SGHVS, CDR2 FQNEAQ. The junction had 12 bases not matched to a gene; V was cut back by 5 bases and J by 9 bases. CDR3 size: 15 residues. Written as DNA, the CDR3 is TGTGCCAGCAGCCTACTAGCGGCCAAGGGCGGTGAGCAGTTCTTC. Translation: CASSLLAAKGGEQFF.

This chain joins TRBV12-5 and TRBJ2-7; 7 nucleotides line up with TRBD1. Germline values: CDR1 LGHNT, CDR2 FRNRAP. The junction had 8 bases not matched to a gene; V was cut back by 5 bases and J by 1 base. This CDR3 spans 15 amino acids. The CDR3 sequence: CASGRVRDRSYEQYF. For the CDR3, the DNA is TGTGCTAGTGGTCGTGTCCGGGACAGATCCTACGAGCAGTACTTC.